Each of the 26 T cell receptor beta chains below was sequenced from the same sample in a study of post-analysis software for immune sequencing data. Study observations and caveats: TRBV5-6, TRBV5-1 and TRBV20-1 belonged to a set of roughly 5 TRBV segments that were more frequent in patients than controls.

These receptors are not linked to any known antigen. Included in the TCR beta cDNA libraries were unique molecular identifiers. TCRdb ran MiXCR on the PCR reads and lists one entry per CDR3 protein. The table has a few hundred thousand distinct CDR3 sequences, roughly 34% seen once. The material sequenced was blood. These receptor sequences come from a girl aged 2 to 17 with multiple sclerosis.

This clonotype was detected only a few times. This sequence joins TRBV4-1 and TRBJ2-7, with 11 bases lining up with TRBD2. This CDR3 is built from 16 residues. The junction had 8 bases not matched to a gene; V was cut back by 4 bases and J by 3 bases. CDR1 is MGHRA and CDR2 is YSYEKL in the germline V gene. The CDR3 bases are TGCGCCAGCAGCCCGACGACTAGCGGGGCTTTCTACGAGCAGTACTTC. This gives the protein CASSPTTSGAFYEQYF.

Details on this clonotype: A clone one base away is much larger, so this may be a read error. The V and J genes are TRBV12-3 or TRBV12-4 and TRBJ2-7; D remains unclear. V gave up 11 bases and J gave up 2 bases, with 16 bases separating them. CDR3 length: 13 amino acids. The CDR3 region has the DNA TGTGCCGGCTCCGGTGGCAACCCCTACGAGCAGTACTTC. It encodes CAGSGGNPYEQYF.

The J gene is TRBJ2-7, the V gene TRBV20-1; D possibly corresponds to TRBD1 (5 bases). Trimming took off 0 bases at V and 2 bases at J, with 11 bases between the two ends. The CDR3 has 14 residues. Germline V lookup: CDR1 DFQATT, CDR2 SNEGSKA (reference sequence). CDR3 bases: TGCAGTGCTAGAGACGCTGACAGAACCTACGAGCAGTACTTC. Translation: CSARDADRTYEQYF.

This clonotype has a count of ten or more. V and J are TRBV15 and TRBJ2-6, with D uncertain. The germline V gene has CDR1 LNHNV and CDR2 YYDKDF (reference sequence). CDR3 length: 19 amino acids. With 2 bases removed from V and 0 bases from J, the gap between germline ends came to 17 bases. The CDR3 region is CATSRRVGEGSSGANVLTF. CDR3 bases: TGTGCCACCAGCAGAAGGGTTGGGGAAGGAAGCTCTGGGGCCAACGTCCTGACTTTC.

This clonotype was counted at least ten times. The CDR3 protein is CASSLSGAAEDTQYF. CDR3 in DNA: TGTGCCAGCAGCCTAAGCGGGGCGGCGGAAGATACGCAGTATTTT. This chain links TRBV7-3 with TRBJ2-3; 7 bases map to TRBD2. Germline V gene data show CDR1 as SGHTA and CDR2 as FQGTGA. V was pared by 5 bases and J by 5 bases, with 10 bases of the junction left unmatched. CDR3 length: 15 amino acids. The full variable domain, completed using reference TRBV7-3 and TRBJ2-3, is GAGVSQTPSNKVTEKGKYVELRCDPISGHTALYWYRQSLGQGPEFLIYFQGTGAADDSGLPNDRFFAVRPEGSVSTLKIQRTERGDSAVYLCASSLSGAAEDTQYFGPGTRLTVL.

This chain links TRBV10-3 with TRBJ2-3; no reliable D call. There are 14 residues in the CDR3. The V end was cut by 7 bases, the J end by 0 bases, with 11 bases between. CDR1 and CDR2 (germline): ENHRY, SYGVKD. Here the CDR3 reads CAINPEVSTDTQYF. The DNA of the CDR3 is TGTGCCATCAACCCAGAGGTTAGCACAGATACGCAGTATTTT.

This rearrangement joins TRBV28 to TRBJ1-5; D call uncertain. Trimming pared 3 bases from V and 5 bases from J, leaving 17 bases between. CDR1 is MDHEN, CDR2 SYDVKM, per germline. The CDR3 runs 16 residues. The CDR3 reads CASSFLGPGHDQPQHF. CDR3 nucleotides: TGTGCCAGCAGTTTCCTCGGACCGGGCCACGATCAGCCCCAGCATTTT. The whole variable domain, remainder taken from reference TRBV28 and TRBJ1-5, is DVKVTQSSRYLVKRTGEKVFLECVQDMDHENMFWYRQDPGLGLRLIYFSYDVKMKEKGDIPEGYSVSREKKERFSLILESASTNQTSMYLCASSFLGPGHDQPQHFGDGTRLSIL.

The genes are TRBV20-1 and TRBJ1-5; 7 bases map to TRBD1. This CDR3 comprises 15 residues. Trimming at V came to 3 bases and at J to 7 bases, leaving 12 bases not matched to a gene. From germline, CDR1 is DFQATT and CDR2 SNEGSKA (reference sequence). The CDR3 region is CSARNRGGGDQPQHF. CDR3 nucleotides: TGCAGTGCTAGGAACAGGGGAGGCGGGGACCAGCCCCAGCATTTT.

This clonotype showed up just a few times. The V and J genes are TRBV4-1 and TRBJ2-5; TRBD1 agrees at 9 bases. Germline V CDR1 and CDR2: MGHRA, YSYEKL. This CDR3 comprises 15 residues. Germline trimming cut 1 base from V and 1 base from J; bases unmatched to any gene: 1. CDR3 nucleotide sequence: TGCGCCAGCAGCCAAGTGGGACAGGGCCAAGAGACCCAGTACTTC. It is translated as CASSQVGQGQETQYF.

A few counts support this clonotype. The V call is TRBV5-1, the J call TRBJ1-1; 12 positions match TRBD1. CDR3 size: 14 residues. The germline V gene has CDR1 SGHRS and CDR2 YFSETQ. V trimming: 3 bases; J trimming: 4 bases; junction bases outside the gene matches: 1. DNA of the CDR3: TGCGCCAGCAGCTCGGGACAGGGGGCCACTGAAGCTTTCTTT. This translates into CASSSGQGATEAFF.

V and J are TRBV5-6 and TRBJ2-5; the match to TRBD2 covers 12 bases. After removal of 4 bases from V and 4 bases from J, the junction contained 11 bases not matched to a gene. Germline-derived CDR1 and CDR2 are SGHDT and YYEEEE. CDR3 length: 17 residues. The CDR3: CASSVQTSGGYLETQYF. The CDR3 DNA reads as TGTGCCAGCAGCGTCCAAACTAGCGGGGGGTACCTAGAGACCCAGTACTTC.

For this clonotype: This may arise from a read error, as a much more abundant clone is one base away. This chain uses TRBV5-1 with TRBJ1-2; D gene ambiguous. Germline V gene sequence: CDR1 SGHRS, CDR2 YFSETQ. The CDR3 consists of 17 residues. Trimming removed 4 bases at V and 3 bases at J, with 22 bases between. CDR3 sequence reads: CASSPSGLDRADYGYTF. Written as DNA, the CDR3 is TGCGCCAGCAGCCCGTCGGGGTTGGATCGAGCTGACTATGGCTACACCTTC. Complete variable domain (other parts from reference TRBV5-1 and TRBJ1-2): KAGVTQTPRYLIKTRGQQVTLSCSPISGHRSVSWYQQTPGQGLQFLFEYFSETQRNKGNFPGRFSGRQFSNSRSEMNVSTLELGDSALYLCASSPSGLDRADYGYTFGSGTRLTVV.

This clonotype was seen a handful of times. The V call is TRBV10-2, the J call TRBJ1-2; D call uncertain. CDR3 size: 13 residues. Per germline, CDR1 WSHSY and CDR2 SAAADI. Trimming took off 6 bases at V and 2 bases at J, with 10 bases between the two ends. The CDR3 is CASSLWENYGYTF. In nucleotides, the CDR3 is TGCGCCAGCAGCTTGTGGGAAAACTATGGCTACACCTTC.

The chain uses TRBV3-1 and TRBJ2-1; D gene unclear. CDR3 length: 15 residues. Trimming shortened V by 2 bases and J by 3 bases, and 11 bases separated the two germline ends. CDR1 and CDR2 (germline): LGHDT, YNNKEL (reference sequence). The CDR3 DNA is TGTGCCAGCAGCCAATTCCCCGCCGACTACAATGAGCAGTTCTTC. Its protein is CASSQFPADYNEQFF.

J is TRBJ2-1 and V is TRBV6-4; D not resolved. The CDR3 has 12 residues. Germline V gene lookup returns CDR1 MRHNA and CDR2 SNTAGT. Trimming took 2 bases from V and 7 from J, leaving 6 bases between them. CDR3 region: CASSDLRNEQFF. CDR3 in DNA: TGTGCCAGCAGTGACCTACGTAATGAGCAGTTCTTC.

Regarding this clonotype: The conserved closing phenylalanine or tryptophan is absent in this CDR3, likely reflecting a read error. It is unclear where the CDR3 begins or ends on the DNA, so no DNA is shown, and the CDR3 is as TCRdb lists it. The gene calls are TRBV12-3 or TRBV12-4 and TRBJ2-3. The CDR3 numbers 14 amino acids, ends counted. The CDR3 reads CASSRTVTTDTEYS.

The J gene is TRBJ1-2, the V gene TRBV20-1; a weak D match, TRBD1 (5 bases). Germline V CDR1 and CDR2: DFQATT, SNEGSKA (reference sequence). Trimming took off 1 base at V and 4 bases at J, with 10 bases between the two ends. This CDR3 has 13 residues. DNA of the CDR3: TGCAGTGCTAGAGGCAGGGCCAGCTATGGCTACACCTTC. As protein: CSARGRASYGYTF.

With regard to this clonotype: The junction departs from germline at one end; a sequencing error may be responsible. The chain has TRBV6-1 and TRBJ1-3; no clear D. Looked up from germline, CDR1 is MNHNS and CDR2 is SASEGT. This CDR3 region has 15 residues. The CDR3 here is CASSPLSSSGNTIYF. In DNA form, the CDR3 reads TGTGCCAGCAGCCCTTTGTCCTCCTCTGGGAACACCATATATTTT.

This clonotype has only a few counts. In DNA, the CDR3 is TGTGCCAGCAGTTACTCAAAGGACCCGAGGAATTCACCCCTCCACTTT. Translating gives CASSYSKDPRNSPLHF. The rearrangement joins TRBV6-6 to TRBJ1-6; D remains unclear. This CDR3 has 16 residues. V was shortened by 0 bases and J by 7 bases, with 13 bases between the two germline ends. Per the germline V gene, CDR1 is MNHNY and CDR2 is SVGAGI (reference sequence).

About this clonotype: Being one base from a much bigger clone, this may be a read error. V gene TRBV6-5 combines with J gene TRBJ1-2, with 8 nucleotides matching TRBD1. Germline CDR1 and CDR2: MNHEY and SVGAGI. The CDR3 contains 14 residues. CDR3 residues: CASRYSTGVYGYTF. The CDR3 bases are TGTGCCAGCAGGTACTCGACAGGGGTCTATGGCTACACCTTC.

This clonotype has a handful of counts. The chain combines TRBV5-6 with TRBJ1-2; D possibly corresponds to TRBD1 (6 bases). V dropped 2 bases and J dropped 0 bases, with 11 bases sitting between them. In germline, CDR1 is SGHDT, CDR2 YYEEEE. The CDR3 loop spans 15 amino acids. The CDR3 DNA is TGTGCCAGCAGCTTCCGGACAGCTGCTAACTATGGCTACACCTTC. As protein: CASSFRTAANYGYTF. The full variable domain, its missing parts supplied by reference TRBV5-6 and TRBJ1-2, is DAGVTQSPTHLIKTRGQQVTLRCSPKSGHDTVSWYQQALGQGPQFIFQYYEEEERQRGNFPDRFSGHQFPNYSSELNVNALLLGDSALYLCASSFRTAANYGYTFGSGTRLTVV.

A note on this clonotype: The junction and the germline gene differ at one end; a read error may be behind it. The CDR3 DNA is TGTACCAGCAGCGAAACCAGCGGGGGGGTCGGTAGAGAGACCCAGTACTTC. Its translation: CTSSETSGGVGRETQYF. V and J are TRBV9 and TRBJ2-5, with TRBD2 identical over 10 bases. From germline, CDR1 is SGDLS and CDR2 YYNGEE. CDR3 size: 17 residues.

This clonotype was seen more than once but under ten times. The V and J genes are TRBV11-2 and TRBJ1-3; 7 nucleotides match TRBD1. The V gene's germline CDR1 is SGHAT and CDR2 FQNNGV. CDR3 length: 13 amino acids. Trimming removed 3 bases from V and 6 bases from J; junction bases left unmatched: 2. For the CDR3, the DNA is TGTGCCAGCAGCTTTACAGGGGCAAACACCATATATTTT. Translating gives CASSFTGANTIYF. Complete variable domain (other parts from reference TRBV11-2 and TRBJ1-3): EAGVAQSPRYKIIEKRQSVAFWCNPISGHATLYWYQQILGQGPKLLIQFQNNGVVDDSQLPKDRFSAERLKGVDSTLKIQPAKLEDSAVYLCASSFTGANTIYFGEGSWLTVV.

The chain carries TRBV15 and TRBJ2-1, with TRBD1 as a possible D gene (6 bases). In germline, CDR1 is LNHNV, CDR2 YYDKDF (reference sequence). Deletions cut 4 bases from V and 3 bases from J, with 19 bases between. The CDR3 totals 17 residues. The CDR3 sequence is CATSTGSGAGVYNEQFF. Here the CDR3 DNA reads TGTGCCACCAGCACGGGTTCAGGGGCCGGGGTCTACAATGAGCAGTTCTTC. Filled out from reference TRBV15 and TRBJ2-1, the complete variable domain reads DAMVIQNPRYQVTQFGKPVTLSCSQTLNHNVMYWYQQKSSQAPKLLFHYYDKDFNNEADTPDNFQSRRPNTSFCFLDIRSPGLGDTAMYLCATSTGSGAGVYNEQFFGPGTRLTVL.

This clonotype was recorded a few times. V usage is TRBV20-1 and J usage is TRBJ2-5; 7 bases are a match to TRBD1. CDR1 and CDR2 from the germline V gene are DFQATT and SNEGSKA (reference sequence). The CDR3 spans 15 residues. The ends lost 6 bases at V and 1 base at J; junction bases unmatched: 11. CDR3 bases: TGCAGTGCGAGAAATTCCGGGACAGCCCAAGAGACCCAGTACTTC. Its translation is CSARNSGTAQETQYF.

The V call is TRBV6-1, the J call TRBJ1-2; weak D call: TRBD1 (5 bases). V shed 5 bases and J shed 4 bases, with 11 bases lying between them. The germline V gene has CDR1 MNHNS and CDR2 SASEGT. CDR3 size: 13 residues. For the CDR3, the DNA is TGTGCCAGCAGTTCCGGGACTACCTATGGCTACACCTTC. Its translation: CASSSGTTYGYTF.